Below are 28 T cell receptor beta chains sequenced from a single sample in a study of beta chain features in type 1 diabetes. Their antigen targets remain unknown. The sequenced template was cDNA made from the entire isolated RNA. Assay: immunoSEQ multiplex PCR; the TCRdb copy retains only in-frame clones and omits some. The sample has tens of thousands of clones, roughly 52% seen once. Broader study findings: People with Type 1 diabetes carried modestly yet significantly shorter TCRB CDR3s in all four CD4+ subsets.

Sequences were obtained from Tregs from blood. The source is a woman between 35 and 50 years old with type 1 diabetes.

The chain carries TRBV5-6 and TRBJ1-2, with D maybe TRBD1 (5 bases). The CDR3 contains 14 residues. The germline V and J ends were trimmed by 0 bases and 4 bases, with 10 bases remaining between them. CDR1 is SGHDT, CDR2 YYEEEE, per germline. The chain's CDR3 is CASSLASGLYGYTF. The CDR3 bases are TGTGCCAGCAGCTTGGCGTCAGGGCTCTATGGCTACACCTTC.

The CDR3 DNA sequence: TGTGCCAGCAGCTTCGACAGGGGGCCCTCCTACGAGCAGTACTTC. It specifies CASSFDRGPSYEQYF. This chain joins TRBV7-2 and TRBJ2-7; TRBD1 aligns across 10 bases. After removal of 3 bases from V and 0 bases from J, the junction contained 2 bases not matched to a gene. Germline assignment: CDR1 SGHTA and CDR2 FQGNSA. The CDR3 is 15 amino acids.

This clone was counted a few times. The genes are TRBV7-3 and TRBJ2-5, with 7 bases identical to TRBD2. The V and J ends lost 5 bases and 2 bases, in that order; junction bases with no gene match: 5. Germline V gene data show CDR1 as SGHTA and CDR2 as FQGTGA. This CDR3 has 14 amino acids. The CDR3 spells CASSKLAWQETQYF. Written as DNA, the CDR3 is TGTGCCAGCAGCAAACTAGCGTGGCAAGAGACCCAGTACTTC.

V gene TRBV15 combines with J gene TRBJ2-1; weak D call: TRBD1 (6 bases). Germline CDR1 is LNHNV and CDR2 is YYDKDF (reference sequence). This CDR3 comprises 17 residues. Trimming took 0 bases from V and 4 from J, leaving 16 bases between them. The CDR3 reads CATSRDRYSRGYNEQFF. Here the CDR3 DNA reads TGTGCCACCAGCAGAGATCGTTATAGCAGGGGATACAATGAGCAGTTCTTC.

This chain uses TRBV6-5 with TRBJ2-5, with D possibly matching TRBD1 (5 bases). Trimming took 5 bases from V and 4 from J, leaving 17 bases between them. There are 15 residues in the CDR3. In germline, CDR1 is MNHEY, CDR2 SVGAGI. The CDR3 DNA sequence: TGTGCCAGCAGTACCACAGGTCTAGTGGGAGAGACCCAGTACTTC. This gives the protein CASSTTGLVGETQYF.

The chain carries TRBV5-1 and TRBJ2-7, with no clear D. The CDR3 sequence is 16 residues long. Trimming took 3 bases from V and 2 from J, leaving 18 bases between them. Per germline, CDR1 SGHRS and CDR2 YFSETQ. Here the CDR3 reads CASSSYSRRKTYEQYF. The CDR3 coding sequence is TGCGCCAGCAGCTCCTACAGCCGCCGCAAGACCTACGAGCAGTACTTC.

The chain links TRBV7-2 to TRBJ2-7; D unclear. The V gene's germline CDR1 is SGHTA and CDR2 FQGNSA. V was clipped by 2 bases and J by 5 bases, with 4 bases between them. CDR3 length: 11 residues. The CDR3 nucleotides read TGTGCCAGCAGCTTATCGGACGAGCAGTACTTC. It codes for CASSLSDEQYF.

The chain recombines TRBV5-1 with TRBJ2-2, with D perhaps matching TRBD1 (6 bases). Per the germline V gene, CDR1 is SGHRS and CDR2 is YFSETQ. The CDR3 sequence is 17 residues long. The V and J ends lost 3 bases and 7 bases respectively, with 22 bases between them. The CDR3 DNA reads as TGCGCCAGCAGCTACCTGATAGTACAGGGTCTAGGCGGGGAGCTGTTTTTT. Protein product: CASSYLIVQGLGGELFF.

This clone was counted a single time. The chain uses TRBV19 and TRBJ2-2; a weak D match, TRBD2 (6 bases). V was cut by 5 bases and J by 3 bases, with 13 bases left in between. The length of the CDR3 is 15 residues. Germline assignment: CDR1 LNHDA and CDR2 SQIVND (reference sequence). The CDR3 sequence: CASSPSGVHTGELFF. CDR3 nucleotide sequence: TGTGCCAGTAGTCCGTCGGGGGTGCACACCGGGGAGCTGTTTTTT. The complete variable domain, with remaining parts taken from reference TRBV19 and TRBJ2-2, reads DGGITQSPKYLFRKEGQNVTLSCEQNLNHDAMYWYRQDPGQGLRLIYYSQIVNDFQKGDIAEGYSVSREKKESFPLTVTSAQKNPTAFYLCASSPSGVHTGELFFGEGSRLTVL.

V is TRBV5-5 and J is TRBJ1-1, with a weak D call TRBD1 (6 bases). Trimming took off 0 bases at V and 4 bases at J, with 7 bases between the two ends. CDR3 size: 13 residues. Germline V gene sequence: CDR1 SGHKS, CDR2 YYEKEE (reference sequence). The CDR3 sequence: CASSLEGGTEAFF. CDR3 DNA: TGTGCCAGCAGCTTGGAAGGGGGCACTGAAGCTTTCTTT.

This clone turned up a few times. This sequence joins TRBV28 and TRBJ1-6; no clear D gene. The CDR3 has 13 amino acids. Per the germline V gene, CDR1 is MDHEN and CDR2 is SYDVKM. V was pared by 6 bases and J by 9 bases, with 12 bases between. DNA for the CDR3: TGTGCCAGCAGCCGGAGGACTTCTTCACCCCTCCACTTT. Its protein is CASSRRTSSPLHF.

V is TRBV18 and J is TRBJ1-1; no reliable D call. The ends were cut back, 2 bases at V and 6 bases at J, with 16 bases in the middle. The germline V gene has CDR1 KGHSH and CDR2 LQKENI. There are 15 residues in the CDR3. The CDR3 protein is CASSPRPPGEAEAFF. CDR3 sequence (DNA): TGTGCCAGCTCACCAAGGCCCCCCGGGGAAGCTGAAGCTTTCTTT.

This chain joins TRBV7-2 and TRBJ1-1; 9 bases map to TRBD1. Losses at the gene ends were 4 bases for V and 6 bases for J; bases not matched to a gene: 6. The CDR3 length is 14 residues. Germline values: CDR1 SGHTA, CDR2 FQGNSA. The DNA of the CDR3 is TGTGCCAGCAGCTGGACAGGGGATGGGGCTGAAGCTTTCTTT. Protein: CASSWTGDGAEAFF. Using reference TRBV7-2 and TRBJ1-1 for the parts outside the CDR3, the full variable domain is GAGVSQSPSNKVTEKGKDVELRCDPISGHTALYWYRQSLGQGLEFLIYFQGNSAPDKSGLPSDRFSAERTGGSVSTLTIQRTQQEDSAVYLCASSWTGDGAEAFFGQGTRLTVV.

Details on this clone: The identical CDR3 is also encoded by other nucleotide sequences in the sample. The gene calls are TRBV27 and TRBJ1-4, with a possible D match to TRBD1 (5 bases). The V end was cut by 2 bases, the J end by 8 bases, with 12 bases between. Looked up from germline, CDR1 is MNHEY and CDR2 is SMNVEV (reference sequence). The CDR3 runs 14 residues. The CDR3 here is CASSLQGAGEKLFF. CDR3 coding DNA: TGTGCCAGCAGTTTACAAGGGGCTGGCGAAAAACTGTTTTTT. The full variable domain, with the rest looked up from reference TRBV27 and TRBJ1-4, is EAQVTQNPRYLITVTGKKLTVTCSQNMNHEYMSWYRQDPGLGLRQIYYSMNVEVTDKGDVPEGYKVSRKEKRNFPLILESPSPNQTSLYFCASSLQGAGEKLFFGSGTQLSVL.

This clone was detected only a few times. The chain recombines TRBV18 with TRBJ1-1; 9 bases agree with TRBD1. Germline V gene lookup returns CDR1 KGHSH and CDR2 LQKENI. The trim removed 2 bases at V and 1 base at J, leaving 5 bases unmatched. The CDR3 length is 16 residues. DNA of the CDR3: TGTGCCAGCTCACCAAGGGGGACAGGGACGAACACTGAAGCTTTCTTT. Protein product: CASSPRGTGTNTEAFF.

This sequence joins TRBV5-5 and TRBJ2-5; 11 bases map to TRBD1. Germline assignment: CDR1 SGHKS and CDR2 YYEKEE (reference sequence). Germline trimming cut 0 bases from V and 0 bases from J; bases unmatched to any gene: 1. There are 16 residues in the CDR3. The CDR3 DNA reads as TGTGCCAGCAGCTTGGGGGACAGGGGGGACCAAGAGACCCAGTACTTC. It is translated as CASSLGDRGDQETQYF. Complete variable domain (other parts from reference TRBV5-5 and TRBJ2-5): DAGVTQSPTHLIKTRGQQVTLRCSPISGHKSVSWYQQVLGQGPQFIFQYYEKEERGRGNFPDRFSARQFPNYSSELNVNALLLGDSALYLCASSLGDRGDQETQYFGPGTRLLVL.

The rearrangement joins TRBV28 to TRBJ2-1, with 14 bases fitting TRBD2. V trimming: 6 bases; J trimming: 7 bases; junction bases outside the gene matches: 5. CDR1 and CDR2 (germline): MDHEN, SYDVKM. The CDR3 loop spans 15 amino acids. CDR3 residues: CASSPTSGGVNEQFF. DNA for the CDR3: TGTGCCAGCAGCCCGACTAGCGGGGGGGTTAATGAGCAGTTCTTC.

The genes are TRBV9 and TRBJ2-7; TRBD1 matches at 7 bases. V shed 3 bases and J 3 bases; nucleotides not matched to a gene: 6. Germline loops: CDR1 SGDLS, CDR2 YYNGEE. The CDR3 consists of 14 residues. The CDR3 region is CASSAPGTVYEQYF. The DNA of the CDR3 is TGTGCCAGCAGCGCGCCCGGGACAGTCTACGAGCAGTACTTC.

The V call is TRBV10-3, the J call TRBJ2-6; tentative D call: TRBD2 (6 bases). CDR3 length: 18 residues. Germline CDR1 ENHRY, CDR2 SYGVKD. The ends were cut back, 6 bases at V and 0 bases at J, with 18 bases in the middle. This CDR3 reads CAISQAEGSLSGANVLTF. CDR3 bases: TGTGCCATCAGCCAAGCGGAGGGTTCTCTCTCTGGGGCCAACGTCCTGACTTTC.

This clone was seen once. The gene calls are TRBV7-2 and TRBJ1-5; D unclear. The CDR3 is made up of 15 amino acids. Between the trimmed V and J ends, which lost 5 bases and 4 bases, there was a span of 15 bases. Germline CDR1 is SGHTA and CDR2 is FQGNSA. CDR3 sequence reads: CASSPPGFGNQPQHF. The DNA of the CDR3 is TGTGCCAGCAGCCCCCCGGGATTCGGGAATCAGCCCCAGCATTTT.

This clone was seen a few times. The rearrangement uses TRBV18 and TRBJ1-5; 8 bases fit TRBD1. The V gene end was trimmed by 2 bases and the J gene end by 1 base; junction bases not matched to a gene: 13. The germline gives CDR1 KGHSH, CDR2 LQKENI. The CDR3 is 19 residues long. The CDR3 nucleotides read TGTGCCAGCTCACCATACCCTCTTATCGACAGGGGAAGCAATCAGCCCCAGCATTTT. Its protein product is CASSPYPLIDRGSNQPQHF.

The chain couples TRBV5-5 to TRBJ2-2; weak D call: TRBD1 (6 bases). From germline, CDR1 is SGHKS and CDR2 YYEKEE (reference sequence). V lost 4 bases to trimming and J lost 4 bases, with 17 bases between them. The CDR3 contains 16 residues. The CDR3 protein is CASSLGTGTGTGELFF. DNA for the CDR3: TGTGCCAGCAGCCTGGGTACAGGGACGGGCACCGGGGAGCTGTTTTTT.

A single count supports this clone. CDR3: CASTKPGGETQYF. The CDR3 DNA is TGTGCCAGCACAAAACCGGGGGGGGAGACCCAGTACTTC. The genes are TRBV28 and TRBJ2-5, with 8 bases identical to TRBD2. Trimming cost V 7 bases and J 5 bases; bases outside gene matches: 6. Germline V gene sequence: CDR1 MDHEN, CDR2 SYDVKM. The CDR3 sequence is 13 residues long.

The gene calls are TRBV27 and TRBJ2-3; D is unclear. V was pared by 2 bases and J by 4 bases, with 7 bases between. CDR1 is MNHEY and CDR2 is SMNVEV in the germline V gene (reference sequence). The length of the CDR3 is 13 residues. This chain's CDR3 is CASSLTHADTQYF. Written as DNA, the CDR3 is TGTGCCAGCAGTTTAACTCATGCAGATACGCAGTATTTT.

In regard to this clone: The sample has other DNA sequences that encode this CDR3 too. The chain employs TRBV18 and TRBJ1-6; no clear D gene. The CDR3 contains 14 residues. Germline values: CDR1 KGHSH, CDR2 LQKENI. V lost 4 bases, J lost 8 bases, and 12 bases lay in between. CDR3 residues: CASSRGGFDSPLHF. CDR3 nucleotide sequence: TGTGCCAGCTCACGAGGAGGGTTTGATTCACCCCTCCACTTT. The whole variable domain, remainder taken from reference TRBV18 and TRBJ1-6, is NAGVMQNPRHLVRRRGQEARLRCSPMKGHSHVYWYRQLPEEGLKFMVYLQKENIIDESGMPKERFSAEFPKEGPSILRIQQVVRGDSAAYFCASSRGGFDSPLHFGNGTRLTVT.

J is TRBJ1-2 and V is TRBV30; 8 bases line up with TRBD1. J gave up 6 bases and V 1 base, and 7 bases lay outside the gene matches. CDR1 GTSNPN and CDR2 SVGIG come from the germline V gene (reference sequence). This CDR3 has 14 amino acids. The CDR3 nucleotides read TGTGCCTGGAGTGGATGGACAGGGAGGGATGGCTACACCTTC. It codes for CAWSGWTGRDGYTF. The full variable domain, in which reference TRBV30 and TRBJ1-2 provide the parts outside the CDR3, is SQTIHQWPATLVQPVGSPLSLECTVEGTSNPNLYWYRQAAGRGLQLLFYSVGIGQISSEVPQNLSASRPQDRQFILSSKKLLLSDSGFYLCAWSGWTGRDGYTFGSGTRLTVV.

By sample share, this clone is medium-sized. The chain uses TRBV7-2 and TRBJ2-1; D is undetermined. CDR3 length: 12 amino acids. V was clipped by 1 base and J by 10 bases, with 8 bases between them. The V gene's germline CDR1 is SGHTA and CDR2 FQGNSA. CDR3 residues: CASSLVRREQFF. CDR3 nucleotides: TGTGCCAGCAGCTTAGTACGGCGGGAGCAGTTCTTC.

This clone was recorded only once. The chain combines TRBV7-9 with TRBJ2-1; the D gene is possibly TRBD2 (8 bases). V dropped 7 bases and J dropped 5 bases, with 21 bases sitting between them. The CDR3 loop spans 16 amino acids. CDR1 and CDR2 (germline): SEHNR, FQNEAQ (reference sequence). CDR3 amino acids: CASTIRGREADNEQFF. In DNA form, the CDR3 reads TGTGCCAGCACCATTAGGGGGCGGGAGGCGGACAATGAGCAGTTCTTC.